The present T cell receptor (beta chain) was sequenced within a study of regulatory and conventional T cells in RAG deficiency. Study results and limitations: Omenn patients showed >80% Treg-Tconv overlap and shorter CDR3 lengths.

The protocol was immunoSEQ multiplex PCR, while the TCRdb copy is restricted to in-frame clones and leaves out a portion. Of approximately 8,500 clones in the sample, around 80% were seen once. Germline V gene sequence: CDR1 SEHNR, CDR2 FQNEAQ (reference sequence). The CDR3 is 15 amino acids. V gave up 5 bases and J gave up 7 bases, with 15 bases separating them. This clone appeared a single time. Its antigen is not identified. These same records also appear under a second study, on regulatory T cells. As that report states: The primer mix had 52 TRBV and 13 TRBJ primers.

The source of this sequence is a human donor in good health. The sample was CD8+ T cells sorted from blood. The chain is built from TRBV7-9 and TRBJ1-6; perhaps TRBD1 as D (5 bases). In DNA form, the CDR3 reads TGTGCCAGCAGCCGAACCGGGACCGCGAATTCACCCCTCCACTTT. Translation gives CASSRTGTANSPLHF.